The source of this T cell receptor beta chain is a study of regulatory T cells in long-lasting Graves disease. According to the study, TCR beta libraries were built with iRepertoire HTBI primers and CDR3-region Arm-PCR. TCRdb called the multiplex PCR reads again in MiXCR, with one record for every CDR3 protein. The sample yields hundreds of thousands of distinct CDR3 sequences, 18% seen once. This CDR3 has 14 residues. The germline gives CDR1 SNHLY, CDR2 FYNNEI. With V trimmed by 10 bases and J by 3 bases, 12 bases remained unmatched. As for time point: newly diagnosed GD, antithyroid drugs for less than 3 months. RNA from PBMCs was the source of the TCR library.

This specimen consisted of peripheral blood mononuclear cells (PBMCs), obtained at new diagnosis, from a patient treated with antithyroid drugs. The source is a female donor with Graves disease. J is TRBJ2-7 and V is TRBV2, with 7 bases identical to TRBD2. The CDR3: CAIMGGDGDYEQYF. The DNA for the CDR3 is TGTGCCATCATGGGGGGGGACGGCGACTACGAGCAGTACTTC.